The 6 T cell receptor beta chains reported below all come from one sample, sequenced in a study of blood T cell repertoires in COVID-19. This table comes from immunoSEQ multiplex PCR, and its TCRdb copy is limited to in-frame clones, with some not included. The sample contains 150,000 to 160,000 clones, about four fifths of which appear only once. The sample taken for sequencing was peripheral blood. The source is a man aged 55 to 70 with acute or convalescent COVID-19.

The rearrangement links TRBV5-8 to TRBJ1-2; D might be TRBD1 (5 bases). The V end was cut by 2 bases, the J end by 2 bases, with 7 bases between. Looked up from germline, CDR1 is SGHTS and CDR2 is YDEGEE. The CDR3 is made up of 13 amino acids. CDR3 sequence: CASSLGANYGYTF. The CDR3 coding sequence is TGTGCCAGCAGCTTAGGGGCCAACTATGGCTACACCTTC. Filled out from reference TRBV5-8 and TRBJ1-2, the complete variable domain reads EAGVTQSPTHLIKTRGQQATLRCSPISGHTSVYWYQQALGLGLQFLLWYDEGEERNRGNFPPRFSGRQFPNYSSELNVNALELEDSALYLCASSLGANYGYTFGSGTRLTVV.

This chain joins TRBV3-1 (or the pseudogene TRBV3-2) and TRBJ1-1; D is uncertain. This CDR3 is 13 amino acids long. Germline CDR1 LGHDT, CDR2 YNNKEL (reference sequence). V was trimmed by 1 base and J by 4 bases, leaving 7 bases between them. The DNA of the CDR3 is TGTGCCAGCAGCCAAGTGAGCCCCACTGAAGCTTTCTTT. This sequence encodes CASSQVSPTEAFF.

The rearrangement joins TRBV21-1 to TRBJ2-3; no check of the table's D call, TRBD2, against the DNA was made. TRBV21-1 is described as a pseudogene. This CDR3 has 17 amino acids. CDR3 in amino acids: CASSKVLRGGTTDTQYF. The CDR3 coding sequence is TGTGCCAGCAGCAAAGTCCTTAGGGGCGGGACGACAGATACGCAGTATTTT.

The chain carries TRBV5-5 and TRBJ1-2, with 10 bases matching TRBD1. The CDR3 covers 17 residues. From germline, CDR1 is SGHKS and CDR2 YYEKEE (reference sequence). Trimming cost V 1 base and J 6 bases; bases outside gene matches: 12. The DNA for the CDR3 is TGTGCCAGCAGCTTGCAGTTTCCGGACAGGGGGTTGAATGGCTACACCTTC. Its translation is CASSLQFPDRGLNGYTF.

J is TRBJ2-1 and V is TRBV4-2, with TRBD2 identical over 7 bases. Germline V CDR1 and CDR2: LGHNA, YNFKEQ. J gave up 7 bases and V 3 bases, and 15 bases lay outside the gene matches. The CDR3 sequence is 17 residues long. CDR3 sequence reads: CASSQEARESGRNEQFF. CDR3 in DNA: TGTGCCAGCAGCCAGGAAGCGCGGGAGAGCGGTCGGAATGAGCAGTTCTTC.

This clone has more than one count but fewer than ten. J is TRBJ2-7 and V is TRBV18; 14 nucleotides match TRBD2. This CDR3 spans 16 amino acids. The germline V gene has CDR1 KGHSH and CDR2 LQKENI. V shed 3 bases and J 3 bases; nucleotides not matched to a gene: 4. The CDR3 is CASSPPGLAGDYEQYF. CDR3 sequence (DNA): TGTGCCAGCTCACCGCCGGGACTAGCGGGAGACTACGAGCAGTACTTC.